This TCR beta chain was found in a study of blood T cell repertoires in COVID-19. At the level of the study: PBMCs, B-cell-depleted T cells, or T cells provided the cDNA or gDNA that made up the material.

Trimming left V 0 bases short and J 3 bases short, with 9 bases between. The CDR3 contains 15 residues. Germline CDR1 reads GTSNPN; CDR2 reads SVGIG (reference sequence). Participants, about 18 to 90 years old, spanned 24 US areas. Either two negative PCRs, clearance, or symptom resolution qualified Cohort 3 donors as recovered. Generated by immunoSEQ multiplex PCR, the TCRdb table keeps only in-frame clones and is missing some. This table has roughly 360,000 clones, around 83% appearing once. Sequencing was done on a sample of PBMCs or T cells enriched from blood (not recorded which). The chain has TRBV30 and TRBJ1-6; D call uncertain. The receptor's source is a woman aged 45-59 years who had recovered from COVID-19. In DNA, the CDR3 is TGTGCCTGGAGTGTAGGAGGTCACTATAATTCACCCCTCCACTTT. It specifies CAWSVGGHYNSPLHF. The full variable domain, rest sourced from reference TRBV30 and TRBJ1-6, is SQTIHQWPATLVQPVGSPLSLECTVEGTSNPNLYWYRQAAGRGLQLLFYSVGIGQISSEVPQNLSASRPQDRQFILSSKKLLLSDSGFYLCAWSVGGHYNSPLHFGNGTRLTVT.